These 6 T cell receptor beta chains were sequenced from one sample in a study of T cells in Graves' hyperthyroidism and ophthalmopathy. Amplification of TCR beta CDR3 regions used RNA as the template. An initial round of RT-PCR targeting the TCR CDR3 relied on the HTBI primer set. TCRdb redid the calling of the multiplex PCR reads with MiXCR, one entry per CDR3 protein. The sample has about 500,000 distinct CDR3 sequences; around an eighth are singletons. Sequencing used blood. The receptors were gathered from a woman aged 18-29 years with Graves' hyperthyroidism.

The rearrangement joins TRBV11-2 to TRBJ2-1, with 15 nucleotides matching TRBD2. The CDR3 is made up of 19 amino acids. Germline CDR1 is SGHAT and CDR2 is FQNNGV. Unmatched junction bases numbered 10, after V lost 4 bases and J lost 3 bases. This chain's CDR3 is CASSSTAPGLAGGYNEQFF. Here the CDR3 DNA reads TGTGCCAGCAGCTCAACAGCGCCGGGACTAGCGGGAGGCTACAATGAGCAGTTCTTC. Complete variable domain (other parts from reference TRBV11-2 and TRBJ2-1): EAGVAQSPRYKIIEKRQSVAFWCNPISGHATLYWYQQILGQGPKLLIQFQNNGVVDDSQLPKDRFSAERLKGVDSTLKIQPAKLEDSAVYLCASSSTAPGLAGGYNEQFFGPGTRLTVL.

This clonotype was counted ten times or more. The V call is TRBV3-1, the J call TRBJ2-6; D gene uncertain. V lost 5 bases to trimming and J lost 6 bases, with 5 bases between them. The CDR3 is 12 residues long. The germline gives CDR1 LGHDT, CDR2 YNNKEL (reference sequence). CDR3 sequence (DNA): TGTGCCAGCAGCTCCCCGGCCAACGTCCTGACTTTC. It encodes CASSSPANVLTF.

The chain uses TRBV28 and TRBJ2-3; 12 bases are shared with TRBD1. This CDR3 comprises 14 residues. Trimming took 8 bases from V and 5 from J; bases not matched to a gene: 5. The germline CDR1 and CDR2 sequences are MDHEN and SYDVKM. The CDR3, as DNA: TGTGCCAGCGGGGACAGGGGGCGGGAAGATACGCAGTATTTT. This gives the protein CASGDRGREDTQYF.

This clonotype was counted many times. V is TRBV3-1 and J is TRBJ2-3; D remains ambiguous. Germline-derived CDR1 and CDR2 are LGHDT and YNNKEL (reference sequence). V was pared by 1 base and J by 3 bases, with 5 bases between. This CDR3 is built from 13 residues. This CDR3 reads CASSQGLTDTQYF. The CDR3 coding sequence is TGTGCCAGCAGCCAAGGCCTAACAGATACGCAGTATTTT.

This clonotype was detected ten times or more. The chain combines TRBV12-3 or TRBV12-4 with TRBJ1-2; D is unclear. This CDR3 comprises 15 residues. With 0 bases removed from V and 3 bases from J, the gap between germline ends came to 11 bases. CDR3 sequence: CASSLAGRGDYGYTF. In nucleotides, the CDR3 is TGTGCCAGCAGTTTAGCCGGGCGCGGGGACTATGGCTACACCTTC.

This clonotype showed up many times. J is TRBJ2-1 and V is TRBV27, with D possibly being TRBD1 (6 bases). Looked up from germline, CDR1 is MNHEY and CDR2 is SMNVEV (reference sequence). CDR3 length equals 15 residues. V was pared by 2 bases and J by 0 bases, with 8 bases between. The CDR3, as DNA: TGTGCCAGCAGTTTACAGGGGAGCTCCTACAATGAGCAGTTCTTC. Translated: CASSLQGSSYNEQFF.